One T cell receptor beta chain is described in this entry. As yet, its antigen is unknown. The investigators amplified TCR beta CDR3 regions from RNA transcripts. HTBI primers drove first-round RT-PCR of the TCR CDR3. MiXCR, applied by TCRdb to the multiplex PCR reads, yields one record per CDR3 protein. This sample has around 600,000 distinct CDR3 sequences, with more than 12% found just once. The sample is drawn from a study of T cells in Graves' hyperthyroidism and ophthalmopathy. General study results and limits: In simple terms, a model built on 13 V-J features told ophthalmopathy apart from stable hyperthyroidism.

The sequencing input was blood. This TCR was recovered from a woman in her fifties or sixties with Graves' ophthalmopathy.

The CDR3 DNA is TGTGCCAGCACTTTTCTAGCGGGGGGTAATGAGCAGTTCTTC. Amino acid sequence: CASTFLAGGNEQFF. The chain employs TRBV7-9 and TRBJ2-1, with 11 bases lining up with TRBD2. The CDR3 is 14 residues long. The V gene end was trimmed by 7 bases and the J gene end by 7 bases; junction bases not matched to a gene: 6. The germline V gene encodes CDR1 SEHNR and CDR2 FQNEAQ (reference sequence).